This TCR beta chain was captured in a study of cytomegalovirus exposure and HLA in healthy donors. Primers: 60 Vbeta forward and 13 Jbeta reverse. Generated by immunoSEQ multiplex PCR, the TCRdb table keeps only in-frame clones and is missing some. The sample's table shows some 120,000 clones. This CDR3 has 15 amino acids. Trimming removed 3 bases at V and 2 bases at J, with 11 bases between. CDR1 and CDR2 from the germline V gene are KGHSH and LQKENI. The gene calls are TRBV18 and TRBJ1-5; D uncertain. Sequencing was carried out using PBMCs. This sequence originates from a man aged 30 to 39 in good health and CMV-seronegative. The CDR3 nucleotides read TGTGCCAGCTCACCGTCGCAGGTCGGCAATCAGCCCCAGCATTTT. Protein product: CASSPSQVGNQPQHF.